The 14 T cell receptor beta chains listed next were all sequenced from one sample in a study of T cell responses to AZD1222 COVID-19 vaccine. Sequencing used immunoSEQ multiplex PCR; TCRdb keeps in-frame clones, though not all of them. The sample holds 150,000 to 200,000 clones, around 92% seen once. Source: peripheral blood, taken on day 0 of AZD1222 vaccination. The source of these receptors is an adult in good health.

The V gene is TRBV6-5, the J gene TRBJ2-3; D uncertain. Deletions cut 0 bases from V and 8 bases from J, with 12 bases between. Germline CDR1 and CDR2: MNHEY and SVGAGI. The CDR3 is 14 amino acids. CDR3 nucleotide sequence: TGTGCCAGCAGTTACTCGGTGGGCCAGGCTACGCAGTATTTT. Its protein is CASSYSVGQATQYF.

CDR3 nucleotides: TGTGCCAGCAGCCCTGGGAACCGGGAGACCCAGTACTTC. It translates to CASSPGNRETQYF. The rearrangement uses TRBV7-9 and TRBJ2-5; D is ambiguous. The V gene's germline CDR1 is SEHNR and CDR2 FQNEAQ (reference sequence). This CDR3 spans 13 amino acids. Between the trimmed V and J ends, which lost 5 bases and 5 bases, there was a span of 12 bases. The whole variable domain, remainder taken from reference TRBV7-9 and TRBJ2-5, is DTGVSQNPRHKITKRGQNVTFRCDPISEHNRLYWYRQTLGQGPEFLTYFQNEAQLEKSRLLSDRFSAERPKGSFSTLEIQRTEQGDSAMYLCASSPGNRETQYFGPGTRLLVL.

The rearrangement joins TRBV6-5 to TRBJ1-5, with D perhaps matching TRBD1 (6 bases). V lost 11 bases and J 3 bases, leaving 14 bases between the germline ends. Germline CDR1 MNHEY, CDR2 SVGAGI. The CDR3 sequence is 13 residues long. The CDR3 is CAAEGGINQPQHF. The CDR3 region has the DNA TGTGCCGCCGAAGGGGGGATCAATCAGCCCCAGCATTTT.

The rearrangement uses TRBV7-8 and TRBJ2-5; D not certain. V gave up 2 bases and J gave up 2 bases, with 9 bases separating them. The length of the CDR3 is 14 residues. Germline loops: CDR1 SGHVS, CDR2 FQNEAQ. The CDR3 sequence is CASSLMTLQETQYF. The CDR3, as DNA: TGTGCCAGCAGCTTAATGACGCTACAAGAGACCCAGTACTTC.

The genes are TRBV4-1 and TRBJ2-2; 12 positions match TRBD2. Unmatched junction bases numbered 6, after V lost 0 bases and J lost 4 bases. The CDR3 runs 18 residues. The V gene's germline CDR1 is MGHRA and CDR2 YSYEKL. The CDR3 loop reads CASSQETSGSWGTGELFF. The DNA for the CDR3 is TGCGCCAGCAGCCAAGAGACTAGCGGGAGTTGGGGCACCGGGGAGCTGTTTTTT.

This CDR3 is CASSLFAGSNQPQHF. In DNA form, the CDR3 reads TGTGCCAGCAGCTTATTCGCCGGAAGCAATCAGCCCCAGCATTTT. J is TRBJ1-5 and V is TRBV5-6; no reliable D call. This CDR3 has 15 residues. Germline V gene sequence: CDR1 SGHDT, CDR2 YYEEEE. V was clipped by 2 bases and J by 1 base, with 10 bases between them.

This chain joins TRBV2 and TRBJ1-2; possibly TRBD1 for D (6 bases). The CDR3 is made up of 12 amino acids. Per the germline V gene, CDR1 is SNHLY and CDR2 is FYNNEI. V gave up 8 bases and J gave up 7 bases, with 14 bases separating them. CDR3 in DNA: TGTGCCAGCTGGGGGCAGGGCGGTGGCTACACCTTC. This translates into CASWGQGGGYTF.

The V call is TRBV5-4, the J call TRBJ2-3, with a tentative D call TRBD1 (6 bases). Germline V CDR1 and CDR2: SGHNT, YYREEE (reference sequence). Trimming removed 2 bases at V and 0 bases at J, with 16 bases between. CDR3 size: 17 residues. The DNA for the CDR3 is TGTGCCAGCAGCTTAGGTTTTTGGCAGGGGAGCACAGATACGCAGTATTTT. It is translated as CASSLGFWQGSTDTQYF.

This clone was seen only a few times. The chain links TRBV5-4 to TRBJ2-7; 10 bases agree with TRBD2. Germline V lookup: CDR1 SGHNT, CDR2 YYREEE (reference sequence). Trimming took 3 bases from V and 4 from J; bases not matched to a gene: 4. There are 14 residues in the CDR3. CDR3 bases: TGTGCCAGCAGCTCCGGGACTAGCGATTACGAGCAGTACTTC. Protein product: CASSSGTSDYEQYF.

The chain recombines TRBV12-5 with TRBJ1-2; 11 bases are shared with TRBD1. After removal of 5 bases from V and 3 bases from J, the junction contained 5 bases not matched to a gene. Germline V gene data show CDR1 as LGHNT and CDR2 as FRNRAP. There are 15 residues in the CDR3. CDR3 residues: CASGGPGQGDYGYTF. The CDR3 DNA reads as TGTGCTAGTGGTGGGCCGGGACAGGGGGACTATGGCTACACCTTC.

The chain recombines TRBV4-3 with TRBJ2-2; 11 bases line up with TRBD2. The CDR3 spans 15 residues. V was clipped by 4 bases and J by 5 bases; unmatched bases: 3. Germline-derived CDR1 and CDR2 are LGHNA and YSLEER. CDR3 DNA: TGCGCCAGCAGCCGACTAGCGGGGCTTACCGGGGAGCTGTTTTTT. Its protein is CASSRLAGLTGELFF.

The chain joins TRBV7-9 to TRBJ2-3; D ambiguous. The V end lost 3 bases, the J end lost 2 bases, and 12 bases lay between the germline ends. The CDR3 covers 15 residues. Germline V gene lookup returns CDR1 SEHNR and CDR2 FQNEAQ (reference sequence). The CDR3 bases are TGTGCCAGCAGCTTCACAGTCTCGGTCACAGATACGCAGTATTTT. It encodes CASSFTVSVTDTQYF.

J is TRBJ2-1 and V is TRBV7-3, with D perhaps matching TRBD2 (5 bases). CDR1 SGHTA and CDR2 FQGTGA come from the germline V gene. The ends were cut back, 5 bases at V and 9 bases at J, with 14 bases in the middle. The CDR3 is 13 amino acids. The CDR3 nucleotides are TGTGCCAGCAGCCCCGAGGGCCTGGGTGAGCAGTTCTTC. Residues: CASSPEGLGEQFF.

The gene calls are TRBV3-1 (or the pseudogene TRBV3-2) and TRBJ1-2; D possibly corresponds to TRBD1 (6 bases). CDR1 LGHDT and CDR2 YNNKEL come from the germline V gene (reference sequence). The ends were cut back, 1 base at V and 5 bases at J, with 23 bases in the middle. The CDR3 totals 18 residues. The CDR3 DNA is TGTGCCAGCAGCCAAGCGGGTTTCGAACGTCGGGGGCGGTATGGCTACACCTTC. Translating it yields CASSQAGFERRGRYGYTF.